This T cell receptor beta chain was found in a study of CD8 T cells in ankylosing spondylitis. General study points: CD8+ cells made up the disease-linked clones, which were relatively rare in peripheral blood. It was reported that disease-linked clones were significantly enriched in matched ankylosing spondylitis synovial fluid. Earlier authors reported some of these motif variants in reactive arthritis synovial fluid and blood. Seemingly characteristic of ankylosing spondylitis blood was a TCR beta motif consisting of 7 or 8 highly homologous variants.

The CDR3 has 17 residues. Looked up from germline, CDR1 is SGHTA and CDR2 is FQGNSA. After removal of 5 bases from V and 6 bases from J, the junction contained 16 bases not matched to a gene. Preparation of TCR beta libraries was done by quantitative 5'-RACE with molecular barcodes. One entry per CDR3 protein, called by TCRdb with MiXCR from the 5' RACE reads. Among a few hundred thousand distinct CDR3 sequences, around 7.9% were seen once, and the ten largest hold approximately 15%. This clonotype was found a few times. Its specificity is not known. The clonotype originates from a male donor with ankylosing spondylitis. Material for sequencing was blood, either unsorted or a sorted T cell fraction (not recorded which). This chain links TRBV7-2 with TRBJ2-3, with 8 bases lining up with TRBD2. CDR3 sequence reads: CASSPGRGDLSSDTQYF. Written as DNA, the CDR3 is TGTGCCAGCAGCCCCGGGAGGGGGGACCTTAGTTCGGATACGCAGTATTTT.